The 32 T cell receptor beta chains given below trace back to one sample, sequenced in a study of identical twins. From the 5' RACE reads, TCRdb called clonotypes with MiXCR, one entry per CDR3 protein. The data show 400,000 to 650,000 distinct CDR3 sequences, with approximately 22% seen just once and 0.8% to 1% held by the top ten. The data also belong to a second study, concerning T cells expressing NK-cell markers.

The sequenced material came from CD4+ T cells sorted from blood. The receptors shown here come from a woman aged 18 to 35 in good health.

This clonotype came up many times. V gene TRBV6-1 combines with J gene TRBJ2-1; 13 nucleotides match TRBD2. CDR1 and CDR2 from the germline V gene are MNHNS and SASEGT. The CDR3 extends over 15 amino acids. The J segment lost 15 bases and the V segment lost 5 bases, leaving 13 bases of the junction unmatched. In DNA, the CDR3 is TGTGCCAGCAGTCGGGAAACTAGCGGGAGGGCCACTCGGTTCTTC. Protein: CASSRETSGRATRFF.

This clonotype was observed a few times. The chain links TRBV7-2 to TRBJ1-1; tentatively, D is TRBD1 (5 bases). Germline values: CDR1 SGHTA, CDR2 FQGNSA. The length of the CDR3 is 13 residues. V lost 5 bases and J lost 3, with 10 bases in between. CDR3 protein: CASSPSRDTEAFF. CDR3 in DNA: TGTGCCAGCAGCCCCTCCAGGGACACTGAAGCTTTCTTT. Full variable domain (missing parts from reference TRBV7-2 and TRBJ1-1): GAGVSQSPSNKVTEKGKDVELRCDPISGHTALYWYRQSLGQGLEFLIYFQGNSAPDKSGLPSDRFSAERTGGSVSTLTIQRTQQEDSAVYLCASSPSRDTEAFFGQGTRLTVV.

This chain uses TRBV11-2 with TRBJ2-7; D ambiguous. V gave up 5 bases and J gave up 1 base, with 9 bases separating them. Germline V gene lookup returns CDR1 SGHAT and CDR2 FQNNGV. The CDR3 sequence is 13 residues long. Here the CDR3 reads CASSRGHSYEQYF. CDR3 DNA sequence: TGTGCCAGCAGCCGAGGCCATTCCTACGAGCAGTACTTC. Together with reference TRBV11-2 and TRBJ2-7, the CDR3 gives the full variable domain: EAGVAQSPRYKIIEKRQSVAFWCNPISGHATLYWYQQILGQGPKLLIQFQNNGVVDDSQLPKDRFSAERLKGVDSTLKIQPAKLEDSAVYLCASSRGHSYEQYFGPGTRLTVT.

This chain links TRBV7-6 with TRBJ1-4, with no clear D. V was pared by 0 bases and J by 0 bases, with 8 bases between. This CDR3 has 16 residues. Germline CDR1 SGHVS, CDR2 FNYEAQ. The DNA for the CDR3 is TGTGCCAGCAGCTTAGCCCTCAGAGCAACTAATGAAAAACTGTTTTTT. Translating it yields CASSLALRATNEKLFF.

In this sample, this clonotype turned up many times. The chain recombines TRBV12-3 or TRBV12-4 with TRBJ1-5; unclear D gene. The CDR3 loop spans 14 amino acids. V shed 6 bases and J shed 0 bases, with 9 bases lying between them. CDR3 residues: CASSLTDSNQPQHF. The CDR3 DNA is TGTGCCAGCAGCTTGACGGATAGCAATCAGCCCCAGCATTTT.

The chain combines TRBV11-3 with TRBJ2-3; D call uncertain. The CDR3 contains 14 residues. Germline V gene data show CDR1 as SGHNT and CDR2 as YENEEA. V was pared by 5 bases and J by 4 bases, with 13 bases between. The CDR3: CASSPRASSDTQYF. The CDR3 DNA follows: TGTGCCAGCAGCCCTCGGGCGTCGTCAGATACGCAGTATTTT.

J is TRBJ1-2 and V is TRBV5-1; 7 bases line up with TRBD1. Germline-derived CDR1 and CDR2 are SGHRS and YFSETQ. Unmatched junction bases numbered 5, after V lost 4 bases and J lost 2 bases. The length of the CDR3 is 14 residues. This chain's CDR3 is CASSKIQGNYGYTF. In DNA, the CDR3 is TGCGCCAGCAGCAAAATACAGGGGAACTATGGCTACACCTTC.

The chain links TRBV6-2 or TRBV6-3 to TRBJ2-5, with 8 nucleotides matching TRBD2. The CDR3 has 14 amino acids. The J segment lost 3 bases and the V segment lost 6 bases, leaving 6 bases of the junction unmatched. The germline V gene encodes CDR1 MNHEY and CDR2 SVGEGT. The CDR3 loop is CASRPLAEEETQYF. CDR3 nucleotides: TGTGCCAGCAGGCCACTAGCGGAAGAAGAGACCCAGTACTTC.

In its sample, this clonotype was seen many times. The chain joins TRBV29-1 to TRBJ1-3; D uncertain. The V end was cut by 1 base, the J end by 0 bases, with 4 bases between. The germline V gene encodes CDR1 SQVTM and CDR2 ANQGSEA. This CDR3 is built from 13 residues. CDR3 protein: CSVEVYSGNTIYF. DNA of the CDR3: TGCAGCGTTGAAGTCTACTCTGGAAACACCATATATTTT.

This clonotype was observed a few times. The chain joins TRBV10-3 to TRBJ2-7; D call uncertain. CDR3 length: 12 residues. Germline CDR1 is ENHRY and CDR2 is SYGVKD. V lost 1 base and J lost 3, with 4 bases in between. This CDR3 reads CAISEFVYEQYF. CDR3 in DNA: TGTGCCATCAGTGAGTTTGTCTACGAGCAGTACTTC.

There are a few counts of this clonotype. The chain uses TRBV5-1 and TRBJ2-1; no reliable D call. Trimming took off 7 bases at V and 0 bases at J, with 11 bases between the two ends. From germline, CDR1 is SGHRS and CDR2 YFSETQ. CDR3 length equals 14 residues. This CDR3 is CASHPDSSYNEQFF. The CDR3 DNA sequence: TGCGCCAGCCATCCCGACTCCTCCTACAATGAGCAGTTCTTC.

The genes are TRBV10-3 and TRBJ2-3, with TRBD2 identical over 9 bases. Unmatched junction bases numbered 6, after V lost 6 bases and J lost 5 bases. The CDR3 is 14 amino acids. Germline assignment: CDR1 ENHRY and CDR2 SYGVKD. The CDR3 bases are TGTGCCATCAGGATAGCGGGAGAGGTAGATACGCAGTATTTT. Translated, it gives CAIRIAGEVDTQYF.

This clonotype was seen a handful of times. CDR3 bases: TGTGCCAGCTCACCTAGGCAGGAAACTAACTATGGCTACACCTTC. It yields the protein CASSPRQETNYGYTF. The V call is TRBV18, the J call TRBJ1-2, with D unclear. The CDR3 totals 15 residues. The V and J ends lost 3 bases and 0 bases respectively, with 11 bases between them. CDR1 and CDR2 (germline): KGHSH, LQKENI.

The chain couples TRBV2 to TRBJ2-7; no reliable D call. Trimming took 3 bases from V and 3 from J, leaving 15 bases between them. The CDR3 has 15 residues. In germline, CDR1 is SNHLY, CDR2 FYNNEI. The CDR3 DNA follows: TGTGCCAGCAGTGATGGTGCCAGCGCCCGCTACGAGCAGTACTTC. It encodes CASSDGASARYEQYF.

This clonotype came up a few times. The rearrangement uses TRBV5-5 and TRBJ1-1; D perhaps matches TRBD1 (5 bases). Germline assignment: CDR1 SGHKS and CDR2 YYEKEE (reference sequence). The CDR3 extends over 15 amino acids. The V end lost 0 bases, the J end lost 1 base, and 10 bases lay between the germline ends. For the CDR3, the DNA is TGTGCCAGCAGCTTGGTCCCTCAGGGGAACACTGAAGCTTTCTTT. It is translated as CASSLVPQGNTEAFF. The complete variable domain, with remaining parts taken from reference TRBV5-5 and TRBJ1-1, reads DAGVTQSPTHLIKTRGQQVTLRCSPISGHKSVSWYQQVLGQGPQFIFQYYEKEERGRGNFPDRFSARQFPNYSSELNVNALLLGDSALYLCASSLVPQGNTEAFFGQGTRLTVV.

This chain connects TRBV9 to TRBJ2-2, with TRBD2 matching over 7 bases. This CDR3 has 16 amino acids. Per germline, CDR1 SGDLS and CDR2 YYNGEE. V shed 2 bases, J shed 6 bases, and the junction held 10 bases outside the gene matches. CDR3 nucleotides: TGTGCCAGCAGCGTCTCAGCGGGGAGATGGGCCGGGGAGCTGTTTTTT. It translates to CASSVSAGRWAGELFF.

This clonotype was seen more than once but under ten times. V usage is TRBV11-2 and J usage is TRBJ2-7; D gene ambiguous. In germline, CDR1 is SGHAT, CDR2 FQNNGV. The CDR3 loop spans 14 amino acids. V gave up 2 bases and J gave up 0 bases, with 8 bases separating them. CDR3 region: CASSLSHPSYEQYF. The CDR3 DNA reads as TGTGCCAGCAGCTTAAGCCATCCCTCCTACGAGCAGTACTTC.

This clonotype was seen more than once but under ten times. This chain links TRBV20-1 with TRBJ1-6; D is unclear. V was trimmed by 6 bases and J by 6 bases, leaving 15 bases between them. The V gene's germline CDR1 is DFQATT and CDR2 SNEGSKA (reference sequence). The CDR3 consists of 14 residues. CDR3 loop: CSAKRSGPNSPLHF. Written as DNA, the CDR3 is TGCAGTGCCAAAAGGTCGGGCCCTAATTCACCCCTCCACTTT.

This chain uses TRBV7-8 with TRBJ1-5, with 8 nucleotides matching TRBD1. The CDR3 spans 16 residues. Per germline, CDR1 SGHVS and CDR2 FQNEAQ. Trimming took 4 bases from V and 3 from J; bases not matched to a gene: 8. CDR3: CASSSRTGIYNQPQHF. The CDR3 coding sequence is TGTGCCAGCAGCTCCAGGACAGGGATTTACAATCAGCCCCAGCATTTT.

This clonotype was detected a few times. The chain uses TRBV20-1 and TRBJ1-2; TRBD1 is a possible D gene (5 bases). The CDR3 runs 14 residues. Trimming took 3 bases from V and 4 from J, leaving 15 bases between them. Germline V gene data show CDR1 as DFQATT and CDR2 as SNEGSKA (reference sequence). The chain's CDR3 is CSASSSGRGYGYTF. The CDR3 DNA follows: TGCAGTGCTAGTTCGTCAGGGAGGGGCTATGGCTACACCTTC.

This clonotype was detected a few times. The genes are TRBV7-2 and TRBJ2-5; D is possibly TRBD2 (6 bases). CDR1 SGHTA and CDR2 FQGNSA come from the germline V gene. CDR3 size: 14 residues. V was trimmed by 3 bases and J by 5 bases, leaving 13 bases between them. As DNA, the CDR3 is TGTGCCAGCAGCTTGAACGGACGGGGGGAGACCCAGTACTTC. It specifies CASSLNGRGETQYF.

At least ten counts were recorded for this clonotype. This chain links TRBV12-3 or TRBV12-4 with TRBJ1-5; 11 nucleotides align to TRBD1. This CDR3 is built from 17 residues. The V and J ends lost 5 bases and 2 bases, in that order; junction bases with no gene match: 8. CDR3 nucleotide sequence: TGTGCCAGCAGTCCAGGACAGGGGGCTAGGGGCAATCAGCCCCAGCATTTT. Protein: CASSPGQGARGNQPQHF.

The chain uses TRBV6-5 and TRBJ2-1; D is unresolved. The length of the CDR3 is 12 residues. Per the germline V gene, CDR1 is MNHEY and CDR2 is SVGAGI. V was clipped by 1 base and J by 10 bases, with 8 bases between them. CDR3 protein: CASSYYLGEQFF. CDR3 nucleotide sequence: TGTGCCAGCAGTTACTACCTCGGGGAGCAGTTCTTC.

V usage is TRBV5-1 and J usage is TRBJ2-2; 11 bases are a match to TRBD1. Germline V CDR1 and CDR2: SGHRS, YFSETQ. J gave up 7 bases and V 3 bases, and 5 bases lay outside the gene matches. CDR3 length: 15 amino acids. The CDR3 DNA sequence: TGCGCCAGCAGCTGGGACAGGGGGTCCGGCGGGGAGCTGTTTTTT. This sequence encodes CASSWDRGSGGELFF.

This clonotype has more than one count but fewer than ten. The genes are TRBV20-1 and TRBJ1-5; possibly TRBD1 for D (5 bases). Germline V gene lookup returns CDR1 DFQATT and CDR2 SNEGSKA (reference sequence). The V end was cut by 0 bases, the J end by 3 bases, with 9 bases between. The length of the CDR3 is 14 residues. CDR3 sequence: CSAREGALNQPQHF. CDR3 in DNA: TGCAGTGCTAGAGAAGGGGCCCTCAATCAGCCCCAGCATTTT.

The genes are TRBV7-2 and TRBJ2-2, with D uncertain. CDR3 length: 15 residues. The V gene lost 3 bases and the J gene lost 4 bases, with 12 bases spanning the gap. The germline CDR1 and CDR2 sequences are SGHTA and FQGNSA. Here the CDR3 reads CASSLYGLGTGELFF. The DNA of the CDR3 is TGTGCCAGCAGCTTGTACGGGTTGGGCACCGGGGAGCTGTTTTTT.

The chain links TRBV6-5 to TRBJ2-7; D perhaps matches TRBD1 (5 bases). CDR1 is MNHEY, CDR2 SVGAGI, per germline. V shed 4 bases and J shed 4 bases, with 17 bases lying between them. The CDR3 runs to 15 residues. The CDR3 DNA follows: TGTGCCAGCAGTTCCTCCCAGACAGCACCTTACGAGCAGTACTTC. Its protein is CASSSSQTAPYEQYF.

The chain links TRBV13 to TRBJ2-3, with D perhaps assigned TRBD1 or TRBD2 (5 bases each). CDR1 PRHDT and CDR2 FYEKMQ come from the germline V gene (reference sequence). Trimming removed 8 bases from V and 3 bases from J, with 15 bases in between. The CDR3 length is 14 residues. The CDR3 DNA reads TGTGCCAGCCGGACCGGGGCAGGGACAGATACGCAGTATTTT. Translating it yields CASRTGAGTDTQYF.

The chain joins TRBV11-2 to TRBJ2-4; either TRBD1 or TRBD2 may supply D (5 bases each). Trimming took off 5 bases at V and 10 bases at J, with 18 bases between the two ends. CDR1 is SGHAT and CDR2 is FQNNGV in the germline V gene. The CDR3 is 14 amino acids. CDR3 in amino acids: CASSPGPDAEIQYF. CDR3 DNA sequence: TGTGCCAGCAGCCCGGGACCGGACGCCGAGATTCAGTACTTC.

Ten or more counts support this clonotype. The chain is built from TRBV12-3 or TRBV12-4 and TRBJ2-7; TRBD1 matches at 9 bases. The V gene end was trimmed by 5 bases and the J gene end by 5 bases; junction bases not matched to a gene: 7. The CDR3 is 14 amino acids. This CDR3 reads CASSPGQGGDEQYF. In nucleotides, the CDR3 is TGTGCCAGCAGTCCGGGACAGGGTGGCGACGAGCAGTACTTC.

The chain links TRBV6-1 to TRBJ1-1, with D perhaps TRBD1 (5 bases). The CDR3 runs to 14 residues. Germline V gives CDR1 MNHNS, CDR2 SASEGT. V shed 7 bases and J shed 0 bases, with 12 bases lying between them. The CDR3 reads CASNRDSMNTEAFF. The CDR3 DNA reads as TGTGCCAGCAACAGAGACAGTATGAACACTGAAGCTTTCTTT.

This clonotype was detected a few times. The chain couples TRBV3-1 to TRBJ2-5; a weak D match, TRBD1 (7 bases). This CDR3 has 15 residues. V dropped 0 bases and J dropped 2 bases, with 10 bases sitting between them. Germline CDR1 LGHDT, CDR2 YNNKEL (reference sequence). In DNA, the CDR3 is TGTGCCAGCAGCCAAGAGGAGGGGGCGCAAGAGACCCAGTACTTC. Its translation: CASSQEEGAQETQYF.